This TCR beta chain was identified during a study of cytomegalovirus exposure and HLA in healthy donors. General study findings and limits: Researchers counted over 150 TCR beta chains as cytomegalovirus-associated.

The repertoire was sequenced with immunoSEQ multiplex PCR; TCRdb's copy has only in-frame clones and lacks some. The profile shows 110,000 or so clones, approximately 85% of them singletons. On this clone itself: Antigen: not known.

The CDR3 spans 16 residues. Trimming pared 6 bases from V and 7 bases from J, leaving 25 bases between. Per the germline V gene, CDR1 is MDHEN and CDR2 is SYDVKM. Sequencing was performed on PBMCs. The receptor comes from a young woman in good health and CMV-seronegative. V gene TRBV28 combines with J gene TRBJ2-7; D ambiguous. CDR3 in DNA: TGTGCCAGCAGATCCCGACAACTCCGCCTACGTATGGAGCAGTACTTC. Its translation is CASRSRQLRLRMEQYF.